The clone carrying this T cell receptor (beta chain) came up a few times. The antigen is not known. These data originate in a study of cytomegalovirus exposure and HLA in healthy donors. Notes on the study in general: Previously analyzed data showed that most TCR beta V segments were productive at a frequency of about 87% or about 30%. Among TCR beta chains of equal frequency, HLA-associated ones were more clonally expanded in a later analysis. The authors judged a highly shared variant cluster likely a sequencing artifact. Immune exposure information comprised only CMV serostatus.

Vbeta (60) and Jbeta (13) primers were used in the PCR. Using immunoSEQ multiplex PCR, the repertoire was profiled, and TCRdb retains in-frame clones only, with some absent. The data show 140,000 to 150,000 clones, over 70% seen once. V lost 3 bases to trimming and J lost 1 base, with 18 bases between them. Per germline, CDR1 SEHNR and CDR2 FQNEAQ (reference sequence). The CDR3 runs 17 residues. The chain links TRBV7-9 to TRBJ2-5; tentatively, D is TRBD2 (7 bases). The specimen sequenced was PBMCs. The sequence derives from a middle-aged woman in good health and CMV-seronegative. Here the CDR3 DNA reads TGTGCCAGCAGCTTCACAGGGAGGGTACCAACCCAAGAGACCCAGTACTTC. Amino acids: CASSFTGRVPTQETQYF.